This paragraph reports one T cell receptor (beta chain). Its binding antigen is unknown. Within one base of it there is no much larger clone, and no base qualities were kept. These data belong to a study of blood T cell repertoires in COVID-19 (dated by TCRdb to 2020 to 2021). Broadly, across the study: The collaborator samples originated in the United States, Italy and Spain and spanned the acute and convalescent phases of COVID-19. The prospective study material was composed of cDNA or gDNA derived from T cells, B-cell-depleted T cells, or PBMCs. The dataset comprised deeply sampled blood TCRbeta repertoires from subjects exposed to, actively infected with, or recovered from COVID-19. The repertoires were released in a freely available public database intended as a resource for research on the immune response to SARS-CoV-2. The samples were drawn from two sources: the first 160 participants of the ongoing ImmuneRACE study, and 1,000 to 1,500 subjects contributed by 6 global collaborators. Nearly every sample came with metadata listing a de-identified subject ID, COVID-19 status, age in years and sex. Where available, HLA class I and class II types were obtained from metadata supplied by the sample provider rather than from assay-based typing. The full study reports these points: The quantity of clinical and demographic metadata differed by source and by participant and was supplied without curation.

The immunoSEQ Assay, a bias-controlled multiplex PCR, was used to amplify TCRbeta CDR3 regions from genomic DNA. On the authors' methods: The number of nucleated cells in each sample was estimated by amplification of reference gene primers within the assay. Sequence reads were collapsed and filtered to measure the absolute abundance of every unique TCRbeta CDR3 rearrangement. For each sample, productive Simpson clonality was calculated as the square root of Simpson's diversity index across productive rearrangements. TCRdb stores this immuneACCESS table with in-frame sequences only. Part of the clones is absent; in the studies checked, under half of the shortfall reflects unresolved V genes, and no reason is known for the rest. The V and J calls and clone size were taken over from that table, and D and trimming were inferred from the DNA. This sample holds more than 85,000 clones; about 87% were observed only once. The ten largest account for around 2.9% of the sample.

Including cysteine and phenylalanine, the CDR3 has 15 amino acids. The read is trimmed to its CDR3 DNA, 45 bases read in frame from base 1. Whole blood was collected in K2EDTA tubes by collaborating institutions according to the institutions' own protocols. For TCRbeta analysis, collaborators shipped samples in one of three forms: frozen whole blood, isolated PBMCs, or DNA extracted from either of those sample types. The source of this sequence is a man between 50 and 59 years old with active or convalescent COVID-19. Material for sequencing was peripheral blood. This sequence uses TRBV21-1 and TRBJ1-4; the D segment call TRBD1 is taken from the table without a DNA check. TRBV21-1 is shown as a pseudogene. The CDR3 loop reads CASSKEGNRGEKLFF. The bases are TGTGCCAGCAGCAAAGAAGGGAACAGGGGTGAAAAACTGTTTTTT.